This T cell receptor beta chain was found in a study of OX40 agonist ivuxolimab in advanced cancers. Libraries were prepared by immunoSEQ multiplex PCR; TCRdb keeps only in-frame clonotypes and omits some of them. The profile covers some 49,000 clones, with approximately 81% appearing a single time and approximately 20% taken by the ten largest. J was trimmed by 7 bases and V by 8 bases; bases with no gene match: 8. The germline V gene has CDR1 MNHEY and CDR2 SMNVEV (reference sequence). The CDR3 loop spans 14 amino acids. Study observations and caveats: By week 6 at 0.1 to 3.0 mg/kg, blood CD4+ and CD8+ T cells had expanded clonally. CD8+ T cells averaged more expanded clones than CD4+. Among the lowest peripheral clonal expansion occurred in 0.1-3.0 mg/kg partial responders.

This clone was recorded once. Its antigen is still unknown. This TCR was recovered from an adult with an advanced solid tumor such as melanoma, head and neck, liver or kidney cancer. The chain links TRBV27 to TRBJ1-6, with 7 bases aligning to TRBD1. The specimen was CD4+ or CD8+ T cells sorted from blood, collected in a trial of the OX40 agonist ivuxolimab. In nucleotides, the CDR3 is TGTGCCAGCGCCTCCGGGACAGAAAATTCACCCCTCCACTTT. It translates to CASASGTENSPLHF.